The T cell receptor (beta chain) described here comes from a study of blood T cell repertoires in COVID-19. Study overall: The United States, Italy and Spain were the sources of the acute and convalescent COVID-19 samples. Nucleic acid was either cDNA or gDNA, and it came from T cells, B-cell-depleted T cells, or PBMCs.

The germline CDR1 and CDR2 sequences are SGHTA and FQGNSA. Trimming took 6 bases from V and 10 from J, leaving 24 bases between them. The CDR3 consists of 16 residues. Authors' analysis steps: The authors estimated nucleated cell counts from reference gene primer amplification. The repertoire was sequenced with immunoSEQ multiplex PCR; TCRdb's copy has only in-frame clones and lacks some. D and trimming were read from the DNA, whereas the V and J calls and clone size are those reported in that table. The sample lists about 250,000 clones; around nine tenths were seen once. This clone has only one observation.

The clonotype was recovered from a woman in her 40s who had recovered from COVID-19. This chain joins TRBV7-2 and TRBJ1-4; D is possibly TRBD1 (5 bases). Sequenced: peripheral blood. CDR3 coding DNA: TGTGCCAGCAGGTCGTTAACCGGGACTTATAGTGGAAAACTGTTTTTT. Translating it yields CASRSLTGTYSGKLFF.